This entry lists 20 T cell receptor beta chains sequenced from one sample in a study of response to subunit inactivated influenza vaccine. TCRdb passed the RT-PCR reads through MiXCR, listing each CDR3 protein once. This table holds fewer than 200,000 distinct CDR3 sequences, around 8.8% found once. The source was non-naive T cells sorted from PBMCs, collected on the day of vaccination. Source of these receptors: a man aged 45 to 65 who received an inactivated influenza vaccine.

The V call is TRBV12-3 or TRBV12-4, the J call TRBJ2-5, with a possible D match to TRBD2 (5 bases). This CDR3 has 13 residues. The ends were cut back, 6 bases at V and 3 bases at J, with 11 bases in the middle. CDR3 in DNA: TGTGCCAGCAGGGCGATCGGGGAAGAGACCCAGTACTTC. This translates into CASRAIGEETQYF.

This clonotype was seen only a few times. This chain uses TRBV10-3 with TRBJ2-4, with a possible D match to TRBD2 (7 bases). With 0 bases removed from V and 5 bases from J, the gap between germline ends came to 14 bases. The CDR3 is 16 amino acids. The V gene's germline CDR1 is ENHRY and CDR2 SYGVKD. Here the CDR3 reads CAISESLRGGENIQYF. The DNA for the CDR3 is TGTGCCATCAGTGAGTCGTTGAGGGGGGGAGAAAACATTCAGTACTTC.

The rearrangement links TRBV27 to TRBJ2-5, with 14 bases that match TRBD2. V was pared by 3 bases and J by 4 bases, with 4 bases of the junction left unmatched. The CDR3 loop spans 16 amino acids. Germline values: CDR1 MNHEY, CDR2 SMNVEV (reference sequence). The CDR3 region has the DNA TGTGCCAGCAGTTTGGGGACTAGCGGGAGAGGAGAGACCCAGTACTTC. Its protein is CASSLGTSGRGETQYF.

This clonotype was counted at least ten times. This rearrangement joins TRBV12-3 or TRBV12-4 to TRBJ2-1, with D perhaps TRBD1 (6 bases). Deletions cut 5 bases from V and 8 bases from J, with 19 bases between. The CDR3 is 15 amino acids. The CDR3 DNA follows: TGTGCCAGCAGTCCCGGGACATCCCTGTTGGATGAGCAGTTCTTC. Encoded protein: CASSPGTSLLDEQFF.

This clonotype was seen many times. This chain joins TRBV24-1 and TRBJ2-1, with 15 bases aligning to TRBD2. The CDR3 extends over 15 amino acids. The V gene's germline CDR1 is KGHDR and CDR2 SFDVKD. With 0 bases clipped from V and 10 bases from J, the junction kept 0 bases outside the gene matches. The CDR3 DNA is TGTGCCACCAGTGATTTGGGACTAGCGGGGGGGGAGCAGTTCTTC. Translated, it gives CATSDLGLAGGEQFF.

Comments on this clonotype: Since the CDR3 does not end with the conserved phenylalanine or tryptophan, this likely comes from a read error. The chain links TRBV19 to TRBJ2-6, with D perhaps matching TRBD2 (6 bases). Germline values: CDR1 LNHDA, CDR2 SQIVND (reference sequence). This CDR3 comprises 17 residues. Trimming removed 5 bases from V and 0 bases from J, with 14 bases in between. CDR3 bases: TGTGCCAGTAGTTGGGGGACGGGACTCTCTGGGGCCAACGTCCTGACTTCC. Its translation is CASSWGTGLSGANVLTS.

This clonotype was seen many times. The chain carries TRBV12-3 or TRBV12-4 and TRBJ2-2; D is unclear. The CDR3 loop spans 14 amino acids. V shed 4 bases and J shed 9 bases, with 15 bases lying between them. CDR3: CASSSLIGNRELFF. In nucleotides, the CDR3 is TGTGCCAGCAGTTCCCTTATTGGAAACCGGGAGCTGTTTTTT.

This clonotype showed up many times. V gene TRBV15 combines with J gene TRBJ2-5, with 7 bases that match TRBD2. V lost 0 bases, J lost 3 bases, and 4 bases stayed unmatched. Germline CDR1 LNHNV, CDR2 YYDKDF (reference sequence). This CDR3 comprises 15 residues. CDR3 protein: CATSRDYGGEETQYF. CDR3 nucleotide sequence: TGTGCCACCAGCAGAGATTATGGGGGGGAAGAGACCCAGTACTTC.

This clonotype turned up a few times. The genes are TRBV11-2 and TRBJ1-6, with a weak D call TRBD1 (6 bases). Germline assignment: CDR1 SGHAT and CDR2 FQNNGV. The length of the CDR3 is 14 residues. The V gene lost 6 bases and the J gene lost 8 bases, with 14 bases spanning the gap. The CDR3 nucleotides are TGTGCCAGCAGGGTGGGGGCGGATCATTCACCCCTCCACTTT. Residues: CASRVGADHSPLHF.

This clonotype was seen at least ten times. The chain uses TRBV7-9 and TRBJ2-1; perhaps TRBD1 as D (6 bases). Germline V gene lookup returns CDR1 SEHNR and CDR2 FQNEAQ (reference sequence). V lost 8 bases to trimming and J lost 9 bases, with 23 bases between them. The CDR3 has 15 residues. CDR3 loop: CASSSGTMGVGEQFF. CDR3 bases: TGTGCCAGCTCCTCAGGGACAATGGGGGTCGGTGAGCAGTTCTTC.

This chain connects TRBV27 to TRBJ2-7; 9 bases align to TRBD1. This CDR3 has 15 amino acids. Trimming at V came to 6 bases and at J to 6 bases, leaving 12 bases not matched to a gene. Germline lookup yields CDR1 MNHEY and CDR2 SMNVEV (reference sequence). This CDR3 reads CASRAWDRALSEQYF. The DNA for the CDR3 is TGTGCCAGCAGGGCATGGGACAGGGCCTTATCCGAGCAGTACTTC.

The CDR3 DNA follows: TGCAGTGCAACCCCGGGGACTCGGGAAAAACTGTTTTTT. Translation gives CSATPGTREKLFF. The chain links TRBV20-1 to TRBJ1-4; D may be TRBD1 (5 bases). Germline V lookup: CDR1 DFQATT, CDR2 SNEGSKA (reference sequence). The CDR3 is made up of 13 amino acids. Between the trimmed V and J ends, which lost 6 bases and 8 bases, there was a span of 16 bases.

This clonotype showed up just a few times. This chain uses TRBV6-2 or TRBV6-3 with TRBJ2-7; TRBD2 might be the D (5 bases). The germline V and J ends were trimmed by 5 bases and 3 bases, with 17 bases remaining between them. Germline V gives CDR1 MNHEY, CDR2 SVGEGT. The CDR3 loop spans 15 amino acids. CDR3 nucleotides: TGTGCCAGCAGTCCCATCCGGGGAAGATTCTACGAGCAGTACTTC. This sequence encodes CASSPIRGRFYEQYF.

This clonotype was observed many times. The chain is built from TRBV9 and TRBJ2-5; 7 bases match TRBD2. The CDR3 is 17 amino acids. With V trimmed by 0 bases and J by 3 bases, 11 bases remained unmatched. Looked up from germline, CDR1 is SGDLS and CDR2 is YYNGEE. CDR3 protein: CASSVGASGGFEETQYF. The CDR3 DNA reads as TGTGCCAGCAGCGTAGGGGCTAGCGGAGGATTCGAAGAGACCCAGTACTTC.

The V call is TRBV12-3 or TRBV12-4, the J call TRBJ2-5, with 10 positions matching TRBD1. V was pared by 5 bases and J by 5 bases, with 8 bases of the junction left unmatched. This CDR3 has 15 amino acids. CDR3 coding DNA: TGTGCCAGCAGTCGACGACAGGGGGCTTGGGAGACCCAGTACTTC. Translating gives CASSRRQGAWETQYF.

J is TRBJ2-1 and V is TRBV2; D possibly matches TRBD1 or TRBD2 (7 bases each). Germline CDR1 SNHLY, CDR2 FYNNEI. This CDR3 contains 16 residues. V was pared by 5 bases and J by 2 bases, with 16 bases between. CDR3: CASSIFQGGTYNEQFF. CDR3 DNA: TGTGCCAGCAGTATTTTTCAGGGGGGGACCTACAATGAGCAGTTCTTC.

The chain recombines TRBV20-1 with TRBJ1-1; unclear D gene. The CDR3 has 11 amino acids. The V end was cut by 0 bases, the J end by 5 bases, with 4 bases between. Germline V CDR1 and CDR2: DFQATT, SNEGSKA (reference sequence). This CDR3 is CSARDYTEAFF. DNA for the CDR3: TGCAGTGCTAGAGATTATACTGAAGCTTTCTTT.

The rearrangement joins TRBV2 to TRBJ2-3; D is perhaps TRBD1 (6 bases). The CDR3 runs 17 residues. The V gene lost 5 bases and the J gene lost 3 bases, with 21 bases spanning the gap. Per the germline V gene, CDR1 is SNHLY and CDR2 is FYNNEI. DNA for the CDR3: TGTGCCAGCAGTCCTCTCCGCGGACAGATTTATACAGATACGCAGTATTTT. Its translation is CASSPLRGQIYTDTQYF.

This clonotype turned up a few times. The chain uses TRBV20-1 and TRBJ2-1; weak D call: TRBD2 (5 bases). The CDR3 is 13 amino acids. Germline V lookup: CDR1 DFQATT, CDR2 SNEGSKA (reference sequence). V gave up 5 bases and J gave up 4 bases, with 12 bases separating them. CDR3 coding DNA: TGCAGTGCTCCAATAGAGGGATACAATGAGCAGTTCTTC. Translation gives CSAPIEGYNEQFF.

The sample holds a few counts of this clonotype. This chain joins TRBV15 and TRBJ1-5, with no clear D. Germline V lookup: CDR1 LNHNV, CDR2 YYDKDF (reference sequence). This CDR3 spans 16 amino acids. V was pared by 0 bases and J by 2 bases, with 11 bases between. In DNA, the CDR3 is TGTGCCACCAGCAGAGACCTGACTTCTGGCAATCAGCCCCAGCATTTT. This codes for CATSRDLTSGNQPQHF.